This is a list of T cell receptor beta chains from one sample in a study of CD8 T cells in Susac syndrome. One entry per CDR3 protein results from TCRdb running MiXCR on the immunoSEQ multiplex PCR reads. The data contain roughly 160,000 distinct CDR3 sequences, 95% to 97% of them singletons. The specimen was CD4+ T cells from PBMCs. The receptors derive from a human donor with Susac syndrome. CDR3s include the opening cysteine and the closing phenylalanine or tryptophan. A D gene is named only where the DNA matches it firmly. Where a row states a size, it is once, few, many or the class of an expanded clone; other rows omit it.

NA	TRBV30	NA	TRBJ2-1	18	CAWSVHQLFGNQENEQFF	TGTGCCTGGAGTGTACACCAGCTGTTCGGGAACCAGGAAAATGAGCAGTTCTTC
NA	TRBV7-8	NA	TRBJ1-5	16	CASSPGSPGTYQPQHF	TGTGCCAGCAGCCCGGGGTCGCCAGGGACTTATCAGCCCCAGCATTTT
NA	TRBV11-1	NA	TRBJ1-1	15	CASRPPGRMNTEAFF	TGTGCCAGCCGACCCCCGGGACGCATGAACACTGAAGCTTTCTTT
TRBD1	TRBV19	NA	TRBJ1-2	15	CASSPEGARTYGYTF	TGTGCCAGTAGTCCCGAGGGGGCGCGGACATATGGCTACACCTTC
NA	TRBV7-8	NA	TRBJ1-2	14	CASSLASGNYGYTF	TGTGCCAGCAGCTTAGCGTCAGGGAATTATGGCTACACCTTC
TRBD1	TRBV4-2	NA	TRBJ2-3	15	CASSQELDRGDTQYF	TGTGCCAGCAGCCAAGAACTCGACAGGGGGGATACGCAGTATTTT
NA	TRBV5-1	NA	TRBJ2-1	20	CASRSRAGTPFARGYNEQFF	TGCGCCAGCAGGTCAAGGGCCGGGACCCCATTCGCCCGGGGGTACAATGAGCAGTTCTTC
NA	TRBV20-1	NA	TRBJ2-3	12	CSASSDLYTQYF	TGCAGTGCTAGTTCGGACCTCTATACGCAGTATTTT
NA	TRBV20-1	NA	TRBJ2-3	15	CSARVGGASTDTQYF	TGCAGTGCTAGAGTCGGGGGAGCTAGCACAGATACGCAGTATTTT
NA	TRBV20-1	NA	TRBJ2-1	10	CSALGDKQFF	TGCAGTGCCCTAGGTGATAAGCAGTTCTTC
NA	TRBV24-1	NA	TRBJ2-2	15	CATSDLNRVDGELFF	TGTGCCACCAGTGACTTAAACAGGGTTGACGGGGAGCTGTTTTTT
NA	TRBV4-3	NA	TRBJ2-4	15	CASSQGQQYTNIQYF	TGCGCCAGCAGCCAAGGGCAACAGTATACAAACATTCAGTACTTC
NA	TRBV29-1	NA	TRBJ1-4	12	CSVGGTQEKLFF	TGCAGCGTTGGAGGGACCCAGGAAAAACTGTTTTTT
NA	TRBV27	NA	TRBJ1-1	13	CASSLSSWAEAFF	TGTGCCAGCAGTTTATCATCGTGGGCTGAAGCTTTCTTT
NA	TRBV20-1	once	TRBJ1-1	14	CSAPREAPPSEAFF	TGCAGTGCCCCCAGGGAGGCCCCCCCTTCTGAAGCTTTCTTT
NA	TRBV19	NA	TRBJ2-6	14	CASSIGTGANVLTF	TGTGCCAGTAGTATAGGGACTGGGGCCAACGTCCTGACTTTC
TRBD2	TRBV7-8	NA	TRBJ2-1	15	CASSRSGRPYNEQFF	TGTGCCAGCAGTCGTAGCGGGAGGCCCTACAATGAGCAGTTCTTC
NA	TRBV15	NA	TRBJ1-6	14	CATSGDSYNSPLHF	TGTGCCACCTCGGGGGACTCCTATAATTCACCCCTCCACTTT
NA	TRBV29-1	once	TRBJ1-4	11	CSVATLEKLFF	TGCAGCGTTGCAACACTCGAAAAACTGTTTTTT
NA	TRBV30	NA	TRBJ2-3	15	CAWNTRRVHTDTQYF	TGTGCCTGGAACACGCGTCGGGTCCACACAGATACGCAGTATTTT
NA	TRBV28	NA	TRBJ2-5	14	CASSLGQYQETQYF	TGTGCCAGCAGTCTCGGACAGTACCAAGAGACCCAGTACTTC
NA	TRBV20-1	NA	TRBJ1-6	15	CSARDAPLRDSPLHF	TGCAGTGCTAGAGATGCTCCTCTTAGGGATTCACCCCTCCACTTT
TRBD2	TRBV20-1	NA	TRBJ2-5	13	CSARGLAEETQYF	TGCAGTGCTAGAGGACTAGCGGAAGAGACCCAGTACTTC
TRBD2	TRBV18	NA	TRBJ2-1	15	CASFPAGGLYNEQFF	TGTGCCAGCTTCCCAGCGGGGGGCCTTTACAATGAGCAGTTCTTC
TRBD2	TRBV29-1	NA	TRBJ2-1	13	CSVSAGSLNEQFF	TGCAGCGTGTCAGCGGGGAGTTTAAATGAGCAGTTCTTC
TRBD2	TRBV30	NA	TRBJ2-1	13	CAWTSGPYNEQFF	TGTGCCTGGACTAGCGGCCCCTACAATGAGCAGTTCTTC
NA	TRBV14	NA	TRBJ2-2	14	CASSRSSRRGELFF	TGTGCCAGCAGCCGTTCCTCCCGTAGGGGGGAGCTGTTTTTT
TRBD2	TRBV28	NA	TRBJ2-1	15	CASSSGLAGYGEQFF	TGTGCCAGCAGTTCGGGACTAGCGGGATACGGTGAGCAGTTCTTC
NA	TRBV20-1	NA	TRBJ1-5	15	CSARDLRVGNQPQHF	TGCAGTGCTAGAGATCTGAGGGTCGGCAATCAGCCCCAGCATTTT
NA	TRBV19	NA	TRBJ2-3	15	CASTIRGSDTDTQYF	TGTGCCAGTACCATACGTGGGAGCGACACAGATACGCAGTATTTT
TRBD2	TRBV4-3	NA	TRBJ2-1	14	CASSQLLGGREQFF	TGCGCCAGCAGCCAACTCCTGGGGGGGAGAGAGCAGTTCTTC
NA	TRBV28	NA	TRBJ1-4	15	CASKSRTTTNEKLFF	TGTGCCAGCAAGTCGCGGACAACAACTAATGAAAAACTGTTTTTT
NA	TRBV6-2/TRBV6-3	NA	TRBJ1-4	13	CASSASLGRKLFF	TGTGCCAGCAGCGCTAGCCTGGGGAGAAAACTGTTTTTT
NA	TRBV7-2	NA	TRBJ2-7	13	CASSLLGRHEQYF	TGTGCCAGCAGCCTCTTAGGGCGCCACGAGCAGTACTTC
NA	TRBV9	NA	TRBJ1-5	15	CASSVEGSANQPQHF	TGTGCCAGCAGCGTAGAGGGGTCCGCTAATCAGCCCCAGCATTTT